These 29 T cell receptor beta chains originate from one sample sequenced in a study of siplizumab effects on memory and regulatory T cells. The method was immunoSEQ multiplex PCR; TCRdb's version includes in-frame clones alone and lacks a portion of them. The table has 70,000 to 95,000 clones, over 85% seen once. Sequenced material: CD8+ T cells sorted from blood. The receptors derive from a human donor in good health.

The CDR3 reads CASSLVGGNTEAFF. The CDR3 nucleotides read TGTGCCAGCAGTTTAGTGGGGGGGAACACTGAAGCTTTCTTT. V gene TRBV27 combines with J gene TRBJ1-1; tentative D call: TRBD1 (5 bases). The germline V gene encodes CDR1 MNHEY and CDR2 SMNVEV (reference sequence). Trimming stripped 2 bases from V and 1 base from J, with 8 bases between. This CDR3 has 14 residues.

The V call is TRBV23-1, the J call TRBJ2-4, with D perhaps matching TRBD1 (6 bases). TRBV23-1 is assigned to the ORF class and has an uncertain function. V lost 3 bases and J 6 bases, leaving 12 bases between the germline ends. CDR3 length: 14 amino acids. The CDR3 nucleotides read TGCGCCAGCAGTCATGTGCACAGGGTAAACATTCAGTACTTC. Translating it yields CASSHVHRVNIQYF.

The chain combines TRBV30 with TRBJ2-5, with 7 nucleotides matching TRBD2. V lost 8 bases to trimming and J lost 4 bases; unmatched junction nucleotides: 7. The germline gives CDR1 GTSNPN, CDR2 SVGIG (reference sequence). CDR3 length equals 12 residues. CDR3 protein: CAIRGGRETQYF. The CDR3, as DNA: TGTGCCATACGCGGCGGGAGAGAGACCCAGTACTTC.

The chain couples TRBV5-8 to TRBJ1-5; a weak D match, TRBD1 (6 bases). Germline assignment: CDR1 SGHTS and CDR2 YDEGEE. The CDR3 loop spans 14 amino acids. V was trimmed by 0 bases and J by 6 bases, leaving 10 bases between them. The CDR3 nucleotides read TGTGCCAGCAGCTTGGGCAGGGGCGGTCAGCCCCAGCATTTT. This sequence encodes CASSLGRGGQPQHF.

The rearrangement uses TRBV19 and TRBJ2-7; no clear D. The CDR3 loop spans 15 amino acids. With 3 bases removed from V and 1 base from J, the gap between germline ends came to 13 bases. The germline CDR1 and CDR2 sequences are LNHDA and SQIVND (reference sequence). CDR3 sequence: CASSMAQAASYEQYF. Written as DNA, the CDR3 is TGTGCCAGTAGTATGGCCCAGGCGGCGTCCTACGAGCAGTACTTC.

CDR3 loop: CASSFGLEAEQFF. The CDR3 DNA reads as TGTGCCAGCAGCTTCGGCCTAGAGGCTGAGCAGTTCTTC. V is TRBV7-9 and J is TRBJ2-1; D call uncertain. Trimming removed 3 bases from V and 9 bases from J, with 12 bases in between. Per the germline V gene, CDR1 is SEHNR and CDR2 is FQNEAQ (reference sequence). The CDR3 loop spans 13 amino acids. The whole variable domain, remainder taken from reference TRBV7-9 and TRBJ2-1, is DTGVSQNPRHKITKRGQNVTFRCDPISEHNRLYWYRQTLGQGPEFLTYFQNEAQLEKSRLLSDRFSAERPKGSFSTLEIQRTEQGDSAMYLCASSFGLEAEQFFGPGTRLTVL.

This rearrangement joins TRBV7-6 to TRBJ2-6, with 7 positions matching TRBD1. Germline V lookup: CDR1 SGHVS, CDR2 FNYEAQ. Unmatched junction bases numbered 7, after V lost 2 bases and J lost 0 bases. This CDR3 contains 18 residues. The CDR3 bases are TGTGCCAGCAGCTTAAGGAAACAGGGGTACTCTGGGGCCAACGTCCTGACTTTC. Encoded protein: CASSLRKQGYSGANVLTF.

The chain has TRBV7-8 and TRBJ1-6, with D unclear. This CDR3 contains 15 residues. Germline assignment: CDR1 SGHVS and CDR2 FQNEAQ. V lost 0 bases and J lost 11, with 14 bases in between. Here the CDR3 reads CASSLARWDRTPLHF. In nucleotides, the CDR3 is TGTGCCAGCAGCTTAGCGCGCTGGGATCGGACACCCCTCCACTTT.

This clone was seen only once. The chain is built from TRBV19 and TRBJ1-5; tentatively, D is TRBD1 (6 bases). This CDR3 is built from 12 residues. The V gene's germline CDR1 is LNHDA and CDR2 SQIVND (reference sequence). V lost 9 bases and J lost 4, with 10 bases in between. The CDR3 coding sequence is TGTGCCAGCACAGGGTGGAATCAGCCCCAGCATTTT. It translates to CASTGWNQPQHF.

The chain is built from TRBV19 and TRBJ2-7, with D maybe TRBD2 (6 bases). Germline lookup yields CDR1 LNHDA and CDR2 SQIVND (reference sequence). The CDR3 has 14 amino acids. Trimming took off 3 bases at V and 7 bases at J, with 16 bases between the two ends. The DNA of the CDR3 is TGTGCCAGTAGTATGGTTGGCCGCGGGAATGAGCAGTACTTC. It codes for CASSMVGRGNEQYF.

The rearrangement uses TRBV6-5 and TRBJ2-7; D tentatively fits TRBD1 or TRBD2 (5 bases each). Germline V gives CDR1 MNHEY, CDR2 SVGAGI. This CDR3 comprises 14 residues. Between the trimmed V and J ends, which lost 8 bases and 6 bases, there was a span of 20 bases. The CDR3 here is CASRPGVGVGEQYF. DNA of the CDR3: TGTGCCAGCCGCCCCGGTGTGGGGGTTGGCGAGCAGTACTTC.

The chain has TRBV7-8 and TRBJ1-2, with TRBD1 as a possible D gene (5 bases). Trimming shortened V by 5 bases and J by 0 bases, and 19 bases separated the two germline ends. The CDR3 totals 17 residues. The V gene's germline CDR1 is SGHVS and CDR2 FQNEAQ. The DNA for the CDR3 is TGTGCCAGCAGCCCAAGCGGGCGGGGGAACACTAACTATGGCTACACCTTC. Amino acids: CASSPSGRGNTNYGYTF.

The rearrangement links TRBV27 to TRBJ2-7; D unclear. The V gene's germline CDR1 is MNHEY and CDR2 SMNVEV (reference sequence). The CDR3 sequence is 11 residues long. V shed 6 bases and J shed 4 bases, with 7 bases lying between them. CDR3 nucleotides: TGTGCCAGCAGACACGGTTACGAGCAGTACTTC. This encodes CASRHGYEQYF.

DNA of the CDR3: TGTGCCACCTGGGGGGACAATAATGGCTACACCTTC. Translation gives CATWGDNNGYTF. This chain joins TRBV10-3 and TRBJ1-2, with a weak D call TRBD1 (6 bases). Per the germline V gene, CDR1 is ENHRY and CDR2 is SYGVKD. The CDR3 totals 12 residues. Trimming removed 10 bases from V and 6 bases from J, with 15 bases in between.

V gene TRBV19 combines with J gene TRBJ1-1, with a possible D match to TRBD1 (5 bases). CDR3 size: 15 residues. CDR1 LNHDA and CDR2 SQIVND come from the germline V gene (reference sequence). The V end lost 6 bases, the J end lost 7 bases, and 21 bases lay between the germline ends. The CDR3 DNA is TGTGCCAGTAGGATCGGGGCGGGAGGGAAGAATGAAGCTTTCTTT. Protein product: CASRIGAGGKNEAFF.

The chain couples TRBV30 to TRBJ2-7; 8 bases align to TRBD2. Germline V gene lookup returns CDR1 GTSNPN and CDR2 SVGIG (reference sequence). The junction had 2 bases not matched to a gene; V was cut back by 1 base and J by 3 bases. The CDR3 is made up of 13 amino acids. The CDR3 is CAWSGSGIYEQYF. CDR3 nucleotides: TGTGCCTGGAGTGGTAGCGGGATCTACGAGCAGTACTTC.

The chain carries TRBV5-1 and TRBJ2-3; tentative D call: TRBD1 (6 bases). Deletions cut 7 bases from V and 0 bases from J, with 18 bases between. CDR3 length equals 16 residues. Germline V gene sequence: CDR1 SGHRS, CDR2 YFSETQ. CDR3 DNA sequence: TGCGCCAGCCGGCCATGGACAGACGTTAGCACAGATACGCAGTATTTT. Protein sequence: CASRPWTDVSTDTQYF.

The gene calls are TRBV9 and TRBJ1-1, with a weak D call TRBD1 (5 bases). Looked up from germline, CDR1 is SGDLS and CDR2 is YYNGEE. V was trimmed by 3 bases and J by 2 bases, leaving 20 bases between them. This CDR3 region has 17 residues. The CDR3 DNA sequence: TGTGCCAGCAGCGACAAACCCATTACAGGATTTAACACTGAAGCTTTCTTT. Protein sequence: CASSDKPITGFNTEAFF.

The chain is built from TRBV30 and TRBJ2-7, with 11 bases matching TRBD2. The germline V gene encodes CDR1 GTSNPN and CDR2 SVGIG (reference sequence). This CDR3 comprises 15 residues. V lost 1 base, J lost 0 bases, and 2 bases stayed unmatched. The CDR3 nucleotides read TGTGCCTGGAGTGGACTAGCGGGACCCTCCTACGAGCAGTACTTC. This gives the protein CAWSGLAGPSYEQYF.

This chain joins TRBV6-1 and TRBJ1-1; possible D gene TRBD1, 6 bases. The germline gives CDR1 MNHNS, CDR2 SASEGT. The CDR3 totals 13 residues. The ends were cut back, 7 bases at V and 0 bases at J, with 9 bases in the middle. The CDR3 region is CASTEGVNTEAFF. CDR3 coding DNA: TGTGCCAGCACGGAGGGGGTGAACACTGAAGCTTTCTTT.

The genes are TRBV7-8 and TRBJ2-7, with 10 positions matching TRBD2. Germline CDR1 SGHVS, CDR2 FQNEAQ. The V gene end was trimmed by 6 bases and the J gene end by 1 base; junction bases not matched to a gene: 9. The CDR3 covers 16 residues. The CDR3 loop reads CASSYPLAGPSYEQYF. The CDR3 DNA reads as TGTGCCAGCAGTTATCCACTAGCGGGACCGTCCTACGAGCAGTACTTC. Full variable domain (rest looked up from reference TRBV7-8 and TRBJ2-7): GAGVSQSPRYKVAKRGQDVALRCDPISGHVSLFWYQQALGQGPEFLTYFQNEAQLDKSGLPSDRFFAERPEGSVSTLKIQRTQQEDSAVYLCASSYPLAGPSYEQYFGPGTRLTVT.

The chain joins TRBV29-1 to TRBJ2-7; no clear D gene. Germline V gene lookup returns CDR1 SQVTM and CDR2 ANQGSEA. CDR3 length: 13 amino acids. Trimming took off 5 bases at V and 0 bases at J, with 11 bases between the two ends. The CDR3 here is CSVHRPDSYEQYF. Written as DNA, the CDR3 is TGCAGCGTTCACAGACCGGACTCCTACGAGCAGTACTTC.

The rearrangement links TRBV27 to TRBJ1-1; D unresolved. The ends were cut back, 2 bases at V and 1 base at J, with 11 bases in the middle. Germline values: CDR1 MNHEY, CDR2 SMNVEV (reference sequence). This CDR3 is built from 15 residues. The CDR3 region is CASSLGSETNTEAFF. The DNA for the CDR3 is TGTGCCAGCAGTTTAGGGTCAGAGACGAACACTGAAGCTTTCTTT.

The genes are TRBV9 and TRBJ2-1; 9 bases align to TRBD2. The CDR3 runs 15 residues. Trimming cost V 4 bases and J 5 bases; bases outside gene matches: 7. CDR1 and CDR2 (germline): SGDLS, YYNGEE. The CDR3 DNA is TGTGCCAGCAGCAGTGGGACTAGCACAAACAATGAGCAGTTCTTC. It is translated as CASSSGTSTNNEQFF.

CDR3 sequence reads: CASSSGTSGGAWETQYF. CDR3 nucleotide sequence: TGTGCCAGCAGCTCCGGGACTAGCGGGGGGGCCTGGGAGACCCAGTACTTC. The chain employs TRBV7-9 and TRBJ2-5; 16 bases map to TRBD2. V lost 4 bases to trimming and J lost 5 bases; unmatched junction nucleotides: 7. Looked up from germline, CDR1 is SEHNR and CDR2 is FQNEAQ (reference sequence). The CDR3 extends over 17 amino acids. Using reference TRBV7-9 and TRBJ2-5 for the parts outside the CDR3, the full variable domain is DTGVSQNPRHKITKRGQNVTFRCDPISEHNRLYWYRQTLGQGPEFLTYFQNEAQLEKSRLLSDRFSAERPKGSFSTLEIQRTEQGDSAMYLCASSSGTSGGAWETQYFGPGTRLLVL.

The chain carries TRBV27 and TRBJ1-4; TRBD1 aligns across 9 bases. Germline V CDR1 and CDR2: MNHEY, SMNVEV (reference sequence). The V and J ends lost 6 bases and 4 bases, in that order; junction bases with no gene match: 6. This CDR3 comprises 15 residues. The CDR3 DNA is TGTGCCAGCAGGGCTACAGGGGGCTATAATGAAAAACTGTTTTTT. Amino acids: CASRATGGYNEKLFF.

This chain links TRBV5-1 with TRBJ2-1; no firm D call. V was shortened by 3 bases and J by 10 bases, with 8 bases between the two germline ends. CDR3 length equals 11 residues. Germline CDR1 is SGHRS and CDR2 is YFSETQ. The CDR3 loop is CASSSDSEQFF. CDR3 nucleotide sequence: TGCGCCAGCAGCTCCGACTCCGAGCAGTTCTTC.

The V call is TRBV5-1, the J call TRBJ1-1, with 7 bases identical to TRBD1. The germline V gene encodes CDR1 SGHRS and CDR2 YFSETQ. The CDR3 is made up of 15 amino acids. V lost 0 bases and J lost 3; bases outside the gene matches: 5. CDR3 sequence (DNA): TGCGCCAGCAGCTTGGCCCCTGGGACAGACACTGAAGCTTTCTTT. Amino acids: CASSLAPGTDTEAFF. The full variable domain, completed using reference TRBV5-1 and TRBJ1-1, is KAGVTQTPRYLIKTRGQQVTLSCSPISGHRSVSWYQQTPGQGLQFLFEYFSETQRNKGNFPGRFSGRQFSNSRSEMNVSTLELGDSALYLCASSLAPGTDTEAFFGQGTRLTVV.

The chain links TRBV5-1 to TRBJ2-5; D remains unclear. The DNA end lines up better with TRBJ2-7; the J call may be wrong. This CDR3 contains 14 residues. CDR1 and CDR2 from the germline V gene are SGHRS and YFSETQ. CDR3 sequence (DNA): TGCGCCAGCAGCTTGGCCCGTGGAAACGACGAGCAGTACTTC. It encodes CASSLARGNDEQYF.